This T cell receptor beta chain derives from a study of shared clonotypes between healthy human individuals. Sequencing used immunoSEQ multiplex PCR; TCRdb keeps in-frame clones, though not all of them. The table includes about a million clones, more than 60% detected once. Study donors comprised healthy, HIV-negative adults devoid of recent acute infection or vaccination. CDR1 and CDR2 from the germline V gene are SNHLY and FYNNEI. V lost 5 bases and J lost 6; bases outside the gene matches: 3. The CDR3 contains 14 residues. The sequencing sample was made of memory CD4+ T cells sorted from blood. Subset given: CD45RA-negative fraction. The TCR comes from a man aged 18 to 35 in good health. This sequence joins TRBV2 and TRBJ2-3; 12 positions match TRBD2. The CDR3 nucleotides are TGTGCCAGCAGTCGGACTAGCGGGGTGGATACGCAGTATTTT. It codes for CASSRTSGVDTQYF.